These 9 T cell receptor beta chains were all obtained from the same sample, sequenced in a study of blood T cell repertoires in COVID-19. Assay: immunoSEQ multiplex PCR; the TCRdb copy retains only in-frame clones and omits some. The table lists around 270,000 clones, around nine tenths of them singletons. Sequenced sample: peripheral blood. These TCRs come from a woman aged 55-75 years with COVID-19, enrolled during active disease.

The chain couples TRBV30 to TRBJ1-6; 8 bases line up with TRBD1. Per germline, CDR1 GTSNPN and CDR2 SVGIG (reference sequence). The CDR3 sequence is 15 residues long. Unmatched junction bases numbered 6, after V lost 3 bases and J lost 5 bases. CDR3 sequence reads: CAWSAGTGDNSPLHF. CDR3 DNA sequence: TGTGCCTGGAGCGCCGGGACAGGAGATAATTCACCCCTCCACTTT.

The chain uses TRBV9 and TRBJ2-1; a possible D gene is TRBD1 (5 bases). This CDR3 has 17 residues. Germline CDR1 is SGDLS and CDR2 is YYNGEE. Between the trimmed V and J ends, which lost 0 bases and 7 bases, there was a span of 20 bases. CDR3 sequence reads: CASSVEVGGQRGNEQFF. Written as DNA, the CDR3 is TGTGCCAGCAGCGTAGAAGTTGGTGGACAAAGGGGTAATGAGCAGTTCTTC.

The count of this clone is one. The CDR3 DNA sequence: TGTGCCACCAGTGGAGGGGAGGGCCGGGCAGATACGCAGTATTTT. Protein product: CATSGGEGRADTQYF. J is TRBJ2-3 and V is TRBV24-1; 7 bases are shared with TRBD2. CDR1 is KGHDR and CDR2 is SFDVKD in the germline V gene. The CDR3 is 15 residues long. V lost 5 bases, J lost 4 bases, and 8 bases stayed unmatched.

This clone has only a few counts. The chain is built from TRBV29-1 and TRBJ2-1, with 7 bases matching TRBD1. V dropped 3 bases and J dropped 3; count of bases not matched to a gene: 11. CDR1 SQVTM and CDR2 ANQGSEA come from the germline V gene. There are 16 residues in the CDR3. The CDR3 spells CSVDRGSQGDYNEQFF. The CDR3 coding sequence is TGCAGCGTTGATAGGGGTAGTCAGGGGGACTACAATGAGCAGTTCTTC.

The V call is TRBV29-1, the J call TRBJ1-1, with 9 bases matching TRBD1. The CDR3 totals 16 residues. The V gene's germline CDR1 is SQVTM and CDR2 ANQGSEA. Trimming at V came to 7 bases and at J to 0 bases, leaving 12 bases not matched to a gene. The CDR3 nucleotides are TGCAGCGGCCGAACCGGGACAGGGCATATGAACACTGAAGCTTTCTTT. Amino acid sequence: CSGRTGTGHMNTEAFF.

In this sample, this clone turned up a few times. The chain couples TRBV7-2 to TRBJ1-2; no firm D call. The CDR3 spans 13 residues. Trimming removed 1 base at V and 6 bases at J, with 9 bases between. Germline V gene data show CDR1 as SGHTA and CDR2 as FQGNSA. Written as DNA, the CDR3 is TGTGCCAGCAGCTTAGAAGGGAGGGATGGCTACACCTTC. Translated: CASSLEGRDGYTF.

This chain uses TRBV30 with TRBJ2-3, with 12 bases aligning to TRBD2. The CDR3 loop spans 16 amino acids. V lost 0 bases and J lost 4; bases outside the gene matches: 5. Germline values: CDR1 GTSNPN, CDR2 SVGIG (reference sequence). The CDR3 loop is CAWSVLAGGPADTQYF. In nucleotides, the CDR3 is TGTGCCTGGAGTGTTCTAGCGGGAGGGCCCGCAGATACGCAGTATTTT.

The chain carries TRBV5-1 and TRBJ2-1; D is unresolved. V lost 1 base, J lost 6 bases, and 8 bases lay in between. CDR3 length equals 13 residues. Germline V gene sequence: CDR1 SGHRS, CDR2 YFSETQ. CDR3 sequence reads: CASSLLLSNEQFF. Written as DNA, the CDR3 is TGCGCCAGCAGCTTGCTACTATCCAATGAGCAGTTCTTC.

V is TRBV7-9 and J is TRBJ1-5; D perhaps matches TRBD1 (6 bases). The CDR3 is made up of 12 amino acids. V lost 5 bases to trimming and J lost 9 bases, with 11 bases between them. Germline values: CDR1 SEHNR, CDR2 FQNEAQ (reference sequence). CDR3 in DNA: TGTGCCAGCAGCCTGGACAGACCGCCCCAGCATTTT. This encodes CASSLDRPPQHF.